The rows below give T cell receptor beta chains drawn from one sample of a study of T cell responses to AZD1222 COVID-19 vaccine. Method: immunoSEQ multiplex PCR; TCRdb's copy keeps in-frame clones and lacks some. Of 90,000 to 95,000 clones detected, about nine tenths appear once; the ten largest clones hold about a tenth. This material consisted of peripheral blood, taken on day 0 of AZD1222 vaccination. The receptors derive from an adult in good health. CDR3s include the opening cysteine and the closing phenylalanine or tryptophan. A D gene is named only where the DNA matches it firmly. Only part of the rows carry a size: once, few, many, or a class if the clone is expanded.

j_call cdr3_length v_call d_call clone_size cdr3_nt cdr3_aa
TRBJ2-1 13 TRBV28 . . TGTGCCAGCAGACGGGAAGCCTACAATGAGCAGTTCTTC CASRREAYNEQFF
TRBJ2-3 16 TRBV5-1 TRBD2 . TGCGCCAGCAGCTTGTGGGCGGGAGTGGTGACAGATACGCAGTATTTT CASSLWAGVVTDTQYF
TRBJ1-3 13 TRBV19 . . TGTGCCAGTAGTGACAGCTCTGGAAACACCATATATTTT CASSDSSGNTIYF
TRBJ2-1 17 TRBV5-4 . . TGTGCCAGCAGCTTGTCGTTGGGTCGGTCAAGGTACAATGAGCAGTTCTTC CASSLSLGRSRYNEQFF
TRBJ2-7 15 TRBV3-1/TRBV3-2 TRBD2 few TGTGCCAGCAGCCTGATGGTTAGCGGGGGGGCTGAGCAGTACTTC CASSLMVSGGAEQYF
TRBJ1-2 15 TRBV7-2 TRBD1 . TGTGCCAGCAGCGCAAGACGACAGGGGGCACCTGGCTACACCTTC CASSARRQGAPGYTF
TRBJ2-2 16 TRBV2 TRBD2 . TGTGCCAGCAGCCTACAACCGGGACTAGTGTCCGGGGAGCTGTTTTTT CASSLQPGLVSGELFF
TRBJ2-1 14 TRBV5-1 . . TGCGCCAGCAGCAGTCCGCTGCGCCCGGATGAGCAGTTCTTC CASSSPLRPDEQFF
TRBJ2-7 15 TRBV3-1/TRBV3-2 TRBD2 . TGTGCCAGCAGCCAAGGGCGGGGGGGCTTCCACGAGCAGTACTTC CASSQGRGGFHEQYF
TRBJ1-2 13 TRBV5-1 . . TGCGCCAGCAGCCCGGAGGGACTCTATGGCTACACCTTC CASSPEGLYGYTF
TRBJ2-5 15 TRBV18 . . TGTGCCAGCTCCCTAAGGACGGACTGGGGGGAGACCCAGTACTTC CASSLRTDWGETQYF
TRBJ2-3 15 TRBV5-1 TRBD1 . TGCGCCAGCAGCTATACAGGGGGCAGGACAGATACGCAGTATTTT CASSYTGGRTDTQYF
TRBJ1-2 16 TRBV5-1 TRBD1 . TGCGCCAGCAGCTTACAGGGGGCCGTGGGTAACTATGGCTACACCTTC CASSLQGAVGNYGYTF
TRBJ2-7 14 TRBV10-2 TRBD2 . TGCGCCAGCACTGGGACTAGCGGTTCCTACGAGCAGTACTTC CASTGTSGSYEQYF
TRBJ2-3 13 TRBV19 . . TGTGCCAGTAGTAGGGGAACGACAGATACGCAGTATTTT CASSRGTTDTQYF
TRBJ1-2 13 TRBV11-2 . . TGTGCCAGCAGCTTACAGGTTTCCTATGGCTACACCTTC CASSLQVSYGYTF
TRBJ2-1 15 TRBV2 TRBD2 few TGTGCCAGCAGTGAGACTAGCGGGACCTACAATGAGCAGTTCTTC CASSETSGTYNEQFF
TRBJ1-5 14 TRBV3-1/TRBV3-2 . . TGTGCCAGCAGCCAGAACTTTAAAGGGCAGCCCCAGCATTTT CASSQNFKGQPQHF
TRBJ2-3 14 TRBV30 . . TGTGCCTGGACTAATGGCGGTAGCACAGATACGCAGTATTTT CAWTNGGSTDTQYF
TRBJ1-1 12 TRBV12-3/TRBV12-4 . . TGTGCCAGCAGTAGGAAGAACACTGAAGCTTTCTTT CASSRKNTEAFF
TRBJ2-1 14 TRBV3-1/TRBV3-2 TRBD2 . TGTGCCAGCAGCCCTAGCGGGAGTACCCATGAGCAGTTCTTC CASSPSGSTHEQFF
TRBJ1-2 13 TRBV7-6 . once TGTGCCAGCAGCTTAGGAGGGGACCGTGGCTACACCTTC CASSLGGDRGYTF
TRBJ2-5 14 TRBV2 . . TGTGCCAGCGGGGGGAGGGGGCTACAAGAGACCCAGTACTTC CASGGRGLQETQYF
TRBJ2-5 17 TRBV15 TRBD2 . TGTGCCACCAGCAGAGGCGGATTAGCGGGGGAGCAAGAGACCCAGTACTTC CATSRGGLAGEQETQYF
TRBJ2-1 20 TRBV9 TRBD2 . TGTGCCAGCAGCTCACTGGGAGCGGGAGGGCAACTGAGGTCCTACAATGAGCAGTTCTTC CASSSLGAGGQLRSYNEQFF
TRBJ1-2 10 TRBV27 . . TGTGCCAGCAGTTTTTCCAGCAAAACCTTC CASSFSSKTF
TRBJ2-5 15 TRBV3-1/TRBV3-2 . once TGTGCCAGCAGCCAAGAGCTCCTTATTCAAGAGACCCAGTACTTC CASSQELLIQETQYF
TRBJ1-1 13 TRBV12-3/TRBV12-4 TRBD1 . TGTGCCAGCAGTCTGACAGGGAGAACTGAAGCTTTCTTT CASSLTGRTEAFF
TRBJ1-2 15 TRBV6-5 . . TGTGCCAGCAGTCTATCCCGGGGCCTCGGAGGTGGCTACACCTTC CASSLSRGLGGGYTF
TRBJ1-2 15 TRBV5-5 . . TGTGCCAGCAGCTCCCAAGCGGGACTTCCCGAGGGCTACACCTTC CASSSQAGLPEGYTF
TRBJ2-7 15 TRBV5-5 TRBD2 . TGTGCCAGCAGCTTTGGAGCGGGAGCGGTGAACGAGCAGTACTTC CASSFGAGAVNEQYF
TRBJ1-2 12 TRBV30 . once TGTGCCTGGAGGAGACAGACCTATGGCTACACCTTC CAWRRQTYGYTF
TRBJ1-1 12 TRBV5-1 . . TGCGCCACTAGTACGGAGGGCACTGAAGCTTTCTTT CATSTEGTEAFF
TRBJ1-5 13 TRBV28 TRBD1 . TGTGCCAGCAGTCCTGACAGGGTAAGGCCCCAGCATTTT CASSPDRVRPQHF
TRBJ2-5 15 TRBV4-2 TRBD2 . TGTGCCAGCAGCCAACTAGCGGGGGGGCCAGAGACCCAGTACTTC CASSQLAGGPETQYF
TRBJ2-1 13 TRBV7-9 TRBD2 . TGTGCCAGCAGCTTAGCGGGGGAGGGTGAGCAGTTCTTC CASSLAGEGEQFF
TRBJ1-4 15 TRBV10-1 . . TGCGCCAGCAGTGACGGATCTGCAACTAATGAAAAACTGTTTTTT CASSDGSATNEKLFF
TRBJ1-6 14 TRBV7-2 . . TGTGCCAGCAGCTTCGAAACCGAGAATTCACCCCTCCACTTT CASSFETENSPLHF
TRBJ2-5 13 TRBV18 . . TGTGCCAGCTCACCCCAACCTCGGGAGACCCAGTACTTC CASSPQPRETQYF
TRBJ2-3 15 TRBV3-1/TRBV3-2 . . TGTGCCAGCAGCCAAGGACCGCGAGGAGCAGATACGCAGTATTTT CASSQGPRGADTQYF